The next 4 T cell receptor beta chains were all read from a single sample in a study of blood T cell repertoires in COVID-19. Profiling relied on immunoSEQ multiplex PCR, and the TCRdb table lists in-frame clones only, not all of them. Of around 370,000 clones in the sample, around nine tenths were seen once. Sequencing input: peripheral blood. All receptors come from an older woman with COVID-19, enrolled during active disease.

This clone was found once. The V and J genes are TRBV4-1 and TRBJ2-1, with D hard to call. Germline V gene lookup returns CDR1 MGHRA and CDR2 YSYEKL. The V gene lost 2 bases and the J gene lost 5 bases, with 10 bases spanning the gap. This CDR3 contains 14 residues. CDR3 amino acids: CASSQYLADNEQFF. CDR3 DNA: TGCGCCAGCAGCCAATATTTAGCAGACAATGAGCAGTTCTTC.

The CDR3 sequence is CASSPGYGMGAFF. CDR3 bases: TGCGCCAGCAGCCCCGGTTACGGGATGGGAGCTTTCTTT. The rearrangement links TRBV5-1 to TRBJ1-1; D gene uncertain. V was trimmed by 4 bases and J by 10 bases, leaving 17 bases between them. Germline CDR1 and CDR2: SGHRS and YFSETQ. The CDR3 covers 13 residues.

The CDR3 here is CAPGNQPQHF. CDR3 DNA: TGTGCCCCCGGCAATCAGCCCCAGCATTTT. The J gene is TRBJ1-5, the V gene TRBV24-1; D unresolved. V lost 12 bases, J lost 2 bases, and 4 bases lay in between. CDR1 KGHDR and CDR2 SFDVKD come from the germline V gene. The CDR3 loop spans 10 amino acids.

V and J are TRBV28 and TRBJ1-2; D gene unclear. Germline CDR1 is MDHEN and CDR2 is SYDVKM. CDR3 size: 15 residues. V dropped 2 bases and J dropped 4 bases, with 14 bases sitting between them. The CDR3 spells CASSLPLGGSYGYTF. DNA for the CDR3: TGTGCCAGCAGTTTACCCCTCGGAGGGAGCTATGGCTACACCTTC.